Listed below are T cell receptor beta chains from one sample, sequenced in a study of T cells after yellow fever vaccination. TCRdb passed the 5' RACE reads through MiXCR, listing each CDR3 protein once. Of almost 600,000 distinct CDR3 sequences in the sample, roughly 13% were seen once. The sample was PBMCs, taken on the day of the yellow fever booster vaccination. The receptors here all came from a young man who received the YFV17D yellow fever vaccine. CDR3s include the opening cysteine and the closing phenylalanine or tryptophan. A D gene is named only where the DNA matches it firmly. Clone sizes are given selectively: once, few, many, or a class where the clone is expanded.

size	V	J	D	CDR3	DNA
-	TRBV4-3	TRBJ2-1	-	CASSQTGWDEQFF	TGCGCCAGCAGCCAAACAGGGTGGGATGAGCAGTTCTTC
once	TRBV30	TRBJ2-3	-	CAWGLWMAGTRGDTQYF	TGTGCCTGGGGTCTGTGGATGGCGGGGACGAGGGGAGATACGCAGTATTTT
many	TRBV29-1	TRBJ1-1	TRBD1	CSVGQGNTEAFF	TGCAGCGTCGGACAGGGGAACACTGAAGCTTTCTTT
-	TRBV12-3/TRBV12-4	TRBJ2-1	-	CASSLLWEQFF	TGTGCCAGCAGTTTACTGTGGGAGCAGTTCTTC
few	TRBV20-1	TRBJ2-3	-	CSASSVNSSTDTQYF	TGCAGTGCCTCTAGCGTCAACTCTAGCACAGATACGCAGTATTTT
-	TRBV7-2	TRBJ1-2	-	CASSYEASGRHYGYTF	TGTGCCAGCAGCTACGAGGCGTCGGGAAGGCACTATGGCTACACCTTC
many	TRBV20-1	TRBJ2-1	-	CSAQEGTSSNEQFF	TGCAGTGCTCAGGAGGGGACTTCCTCAAATGAGCAGTTCTTC
few	TRBV19	TRBJ2-3	-	CASSSHKAESTDTQYF	TGTGCCAGTAGTAGCCACAAGGCGGAGAGCACAGATACGCAGTATTTT
-	TRBV20-1	TRBJ2-7	TRBD2	CSASDRALAGVDEQYF	TGCAGTGCTAGCGACAGGGCGTTAGCGGGAGTCGACGAGCAGTACTTC
few	TRBV18	TRBJ2-5	-	CASSPRGMETQYF	TGTGCCAGCTCACCACGAGGGATGGAGACCCAGTACTTC
once	TRBV12-3/TRBV12-4	TRBJ2-7	-	CASSSPPPYEQYF	TGTGCCAGCAGTTCCCCCCCCCCCTACGAGCAGTACTTC
few	TRBV14	TRBJ2-3	-	CASSQRGGFGTDTQYF	TGTGCCAGCAGCCAGCGAGGGGGGTTCGGGACAGATACGCAGTATTTT
-	TRBV9	TRBJ2-2	TRBD2	CASSVSTSGRGQTGELFF	TGTGCCAGCAGCGTATCTACTAGCGGGAGGGGACAGACCGGGGAGCTGTTTTTT
few	TRBV24-1	TRBJ2-5	-	CATSDSGTIQETQYF	TGTGCCACCAGTGACTCCGGGACCATCCAAGAGACCCAGTACTTC
few	TRBV7-6	TRBJ2-3	TRBD2	CASSLDLGRAGTDTQYF	TGTGCCAGCAGCTTAGACCTCGGGAGGGCAGGGACAGATACGCAGTATTTT
few	TRBV3-1	TRBJ2-2	-	CASSVRRIGELFF	TGTGCCAGCAGCGTTAGGCGAATCGGGGAGCTGTTTTTT
-	TRBV12-3/TRBV12-4	TRBJ2-1	TRBD2	CASRFTSGRTNEQFF	TGTGCCAGCAGGTTTACGAGCGGGAGAACCAATGAGCAGTTCTTC
-	TRBV6-2/TRBV6-3	TRBJ1-5	-	CASSTGGGERPQHF	TGTGCCAGCTCGACCGGCGGGGGGGAGCGGCCCCAGCATTTT
few	TRBV7-9	TRBJ2-1	TRBD2	CASSFLAGALNEQFF	TGTGCCAGCAGCTTTCTAGCGGGAGCTCTCAATGAGCAGTTCTTC
-	TRBV20-1	TRBJ2-3	-	CSASTPSTDTQYF	TGCAGTGCTAGTACGCCTAGCACAGATACGCAGTATTTT
few	TRBV10-3	TRBJ2-2	-	CAISESEALNTGELFF	TGTGCCATCAGTGAGTCGGAGGCCCTCAACACCGGGGAGCTGTTTTTT
few	TRBV6-2/TRBV6-3	TRBJ2-2	-	CASSYQEGSGELFF	TGTGCCAGCAGTTACCAGGAAGGGAGCGGGGAGCTGTTTTTT
many	TRBV12-3/TRBV12-4	TRBJ1-5	-	CASSPLRDPRNQPQHF	TGTGCCAGCAGTCCCCTTCGGGACCCGCGCAATCAGCCCCAGCATTTT
many	TRBV5-1	TRBJ2-3	TRBD2	CASSEIAGDSTDTQYF	TGCGCCAGCAGCGAGATAGCGGGAGATAGCACAGATACGCAGTATTTT
few	TRBV5-1	TRBJ2-1	TRBD2	CASSLPGTSGINEQFF	TGCGCCAGCAGCTTGCCTGGGACTAGCGGGATCAATGAGCAGTTCTTC
-	TRBV18	TRBJ1-5	TRBD1	CASSPGTGATQPQHF	TGTGCCAGCTCCCCCGGGACAGGGGCGACTCAGCCCCAGCATTTT
-	TRBV7-9	TRBJ2-3	-	CASSLGPQYF	TGTGCCAGCAGCTTGGGGCCGCAGTATTTT
-	TRBV18	TRBJ2-1	-	CASSPYKLGNEQFF	TGTGCCAGCTCACCATACAAGTTGGGCAATGAGCAGTTCTTC
-	TRBV6-2/TRBV6-3	TRBJ2-7	-	CASSWGLPGEQYF	TGTGCCAGCAGTTGGGGACTCCCAGGCGAGCAGTACTTC
few	TRBV7-9	TRBJ2-3	TRBD1	CASSHRDSHPDTQYF	TGTGCCAGCAGCCATCGGGACAGCCATCCAGATACGCAGTATTTT
-	TRBV6-1	TRBJ2-3	-	CASRPGGTDTQYF	TGTGCCAGCAGGCCCGGAGGCACAGATACGCAGTATTTT
-	TRBV18	TRBJ2-5	-	CASSPPRESQETQYF	TGTGCCAGCTCACCACCACGGGAGAGCCAAGAGACCCAGTACTTC
few	TRBV7-9	TRBJ2-3	TRBD1	CASSLGDSLYF	TGTGCCAGCAGCTTGGGGGACAGTTTATATTTT
-	TRBV7-8	TRBJ2-1	-	CASSLAKRTVRSNEQFF	TGTGCCAGCAGCTTAGCTAAAAGGACTGTTCGGTCCAATGAGCAGTTCTTC
few	TRBV5-1	TRBJ2-7	-	CASSFAGSYEGKQYF	TGCGCCAGCAGCTTCGCGGGAAGTTACGAAGGCAAGCAGTACTTC
-	TRBV7-2	TRBJ2-4	-	CASSLDPGVAKNIQYF	TGTGCCAGCAGCTTAGACCCGGGGGTAGCCAAAAACATTCAGTACTTC
few	TRBV14	TRBJ2-4	-	CASSQDRGPGATKNIQYF	TGTGCCAGCAGCCAAGATAGGGGACCGGGGGCGACCAAAAACATTCAGTACTTC
few	TRBV27	TRBJ2-7	-	CASRSVVTGSYEQYF	TGTGCCAGCAGGAGCGTCGTAACCGGGTCCTACGAGCAGTACTTC
-	TRBV7-3	TRBJ2-3	-	CASSLNSGAQYF	TGTGCCAGCAGCTTAAACTCTGGGGCGCAGTATTTT
-	TRBV7-2	TRBJ2-7	-	CASSGGRAYEQYF	TGTGCCAGCAGCGGGGGGCGAGCCTACGAGCAGTACTTC
-	TRBV7-2	TRBJ2-3	TRBD2	CASSSRLAGGVDTQYF	TGTGCCAGCAGCTCACGACTAGCGGGAGGTGTAGATACGCAGTATTTT
-	TRBV30	TRBJ2-5	-	CAWSPLRRQETQYF	TGTGCCTGGAGTCCATTGCGGCGGCAAGAGACCCAGTACTTC
few	TRBV29-1	TRBJ2-5	-	CSVEEEHPGSLTQYF	TGCAGCGTTGAAGAGGAGCACCCTGGTTCGCTGACCCAGTACTTC
few	TRBV27	TRBJ1-3	TRBD1	CASSIVPGQGNTIYF	TGTGCCAGCAGCATCGTCCCGGGACAGGGAAACACCATATATTTT
few	TRBV4-3	TRBJ2-4	TRBD2	CASSHQSGLAGREAKNIQYF	TGCGCCAGCAGCCACCAAAGTGGACTAGCGGGACGGGAAGCCAAAAACATTCAGTACTTC
-	TRBV20-1	TRBJ1-5	-	CSGGQAAGNQPQHF	TGCAGCGGGGGCCAGGCGGCAGGCAATCAGCCCCAGCATTTT
-	TRBV20-1	TRBJ2-1	-	CSAPRSGLTYNEQFF	TGCAGTGCTCCCCGCAGTGGGCTAACCTACAATGAGCAGTTCTTC
many	TRBV6-2/TRBV6-3	TRBJ2-1	TRBD2	CASSRRDGRTSGRSVNEQFF	TGTGCCAGCAGTCGCAGGGACGGTCGAACTAGCGGGAGGTCGGTCAATGAGCAGTTCTTC
few	TRBV12-3/TRBV12-4	TRBJ2-5	TRBD2	CASRSSGPGTQYF	TGTGCCAGCAGATCTAGCGGCCCTGGGACCCAGTACTTC
few	TRBV20-1	TRBJ2-4	TRBD1	CSAILPGQGKNIQYF	TGCAGTGCGATCCTGCCGGGACAGGGGAAAAACATTCAGTACTTC